This T cell receptor beta chain was sequenced for a study of radiotherapy plus CTLA-4 blockade in lung cancer. Here immunoSEQ multiplex PCR was the method, and the copy in TCRdb shows in-frame clones only, minus some. The profile shows 25,000 to 35,000 clones, under 80% of them singletons. The sequence derives from a human donor with non-small cell lung cancer who had stable disease on radiotherapy plus ipilimumab. The specimen comprised peripheral blood, sampled from a patient treated with radiotherapy plus ipilimumab.

The CDR3 loop reads CASSVYGTRGGKAFF. The CDR3 DNA reads as TGTGCCAGCAGTGTCTACGGGACGAGGGGTGGAAAAGCTTTCTTT. V usage is TRBV27 and J usage is TRBJ1-1; tentative D call: TRBD1 (5 bases). Germline V gene lookup returns CDR1 MNHEY and CDR2 SMNVEV (reference sequence). The CDR3 has 15 residues. Between the trimmed V and J ends, which lost 5 bases and 9 bases, there was a span of 22 bases.